The rows below give T cell receptor beta chains drawn from one sample of a study of Ad26.COV2.S vaccination and SARS-CoV-2 variants. Clones were read by immunoSEQ multiplex PCR, and TCRdb kept only the in-frame ones, dropping some. The repertoire holds roughly 300,000 clones, about 86% seen once, with about 10% in the top ten. The source material was peripheral blood, sampled in a trial of Ad26.COV2.S vaccine versus placebo. Every receptor here comes from a person aged 18-65 years who received the Ad26.COV2.S COVID-19 vaccine or a placebo. The CDR3 runs from the conserved cysteine through the conserved F or W. D genes are given only for firm matches. Clone sizes are given selectively: once, few, many, or a class where the clone is expanded.

J: TRBJ1-6; V: TRBV13; size: -; D: -; DNA: TGTGCCAGCAGCTTAGCCCAAAGTGCAGGGAATTCACCCCTCCACTTT; CDR3: CASSLAQSAGNSPLHF
J: TRBJ2-1; V: TRBV2; size: -; D: -; DNA: TGTGCCAGCAGTAGACTCAGGGATGAGCAGTTCTTC; CDR3: CASSRLRDEQFF
J: TRBJ2-7; V: TRBV11-2; size: -; D: TRBD1; DNA: TGTGCCAGCAGCTTTTCAGGACTGGGACAGCCCCTCTACGAGCAGTACTTC; CDR3: CASSFSGLGQPLYEQYF
J: TRBJ1-1; V: TRBV7-2; size: -; D: -; DNA: TGTGCCAGCAGCTTAGGATGGAACACTGAAGCTTTCTTT; CDR3: CASSLGWNTEAFF
J: TRBJ2-5; V: TRBV4-2; size: -; D: TRBD1; DNA: TGTGCCAGCAGCCAAGATAAGAGTGGACAGGGGGAGACCCAGTACTTC; CDR3: CASSQDKSGQGETQYF
J: TRBJ1-5; V: TRBV27; size: -; D: -; DNA: TGTGCCAGCAGTTCCTGGGACAATCAGCCCCAGCATTTT; CDR3: CASSSWDNQPQHF
J: TRBJ1-1; V: TRBV28; size: -; D: -; DNA: TGTGCCAGCAGGGCAGGGCCTGAAGCTTTCTTT; CDR3: CASRAGPEAFF
J: TRBJ2-1; V: TRBV6-5; size: -; D: TRBD2; DNA: TGTGCCAGCAGTTCTCGCAGCGGGGGGGCCTGGAATGAGCAGTTCTTC; CDR3: CASSSRSGGAWNEQFF
J: TRBJ1-2; V: TRBV28; size: once; D: -; DNA: TGTGCCAGCAGCCTCACCCGGGATTATGGCTACACCTTC; CDR3: CASSLTRDYGYTF
J: TRBJ2-1; V: TRBV7-9; size: -; D: TRBD2; DNA: TGTGCCAGCAGCTTAGGACTAGCGGACATAAGGGAGCAGTTCTTC; CDR3: CASSLGLADIREQFF
J: TRBJ1-5; V: TRBV27; size: -; D: -; DNA: TGTGCCAGCAGTTTATCGCGTGGGATTAGCAATCAGCCCCAGCATTTT; CDR3: CASSLSRGISNQPQHF
J: TRBJ2-7; V: TRBV10-3; size: -; D: -; DNA: TGTGCCATCAGTGCGGACAGTACCTACGAGCAGTACTTC; CDR3: CAISADSTYEQYF
J: TRBJ2-1; V: TRBV6-4; size: -; D: TRBD2; DNA: TGTGCCAGCTCCCGACTAGCGGGAGGGAATGAGCAGTTCTTC; CDR3: CASSRLAGGNEQFF
J: TRBJ2-5; V: TRBV5-4; size: few; D: TRBD2; DNA: TGTGCCAGCCGCCGGGACGGGGGGGAGACCCAGTACTTC; CDR3: CASRRDGGETQYF
J: TRBJ2-7; V: TRBV13; size: -; D: TRBD1; DNA: TGTGCCAGCAGCGCGACAGGGGGACTTGGGTTTTCCTACGAGCAGTACTTC; CDR3: CASSATGGLGFSYEQYF
J: TRBJ2-3; V: TRBV24-1; size: once; D: TRBD1; DNA: TGTGCCACTTCGACAGGGGGCATTCTGGATACGCAGTATTTT; CDR3: CATSTGGILDTQYF
J: TRBJ2-3; V: TRBV5-1; size: -; D: TRBD2; DNA: TGCGCCAGCAGCCCCGGGCCTAGCGGGGTAGATACGCAGTATTTT; CDR3: CASSPGPSGVDTQYF
J: TRBJ1-5; V: TRBV10-3; size: -; D: TRBD1; DNA: TGTGCCATCAGTGACCGAATCAGGGGGGGGGCTGATCAGCCCCAGCATTTT; CDR3: CAISDRIRGGADQPQHF
J: TRBJ2-7; V: TRBV28; size: -; D: -; DNA: TGTGCCAGCAGTTTATCCCCACACGAGCAGTACTTC; CDR3: CASSLSPHEQYF
J: TRBJ2-5; V: TRBV7-2; size: -; D: TRBD2; DNA: TGTGCCAGCACCCGACTAGCGGGGGTTGGCGGTGAGACCCAGTACTTC; CDR3: CASTRLAGVGGETQYF
J: TRBJ2-2; V: TRBV7-6; size: -; D: TRBD2; DNA: TGTGCCAGCAGCTTAGCTACTAGCGGGTCGGCGAACACCGGGGAGCTGTTTTTT; CDR3: CASSLATSGSANTGELFF
J: TRBJ1-2; V: TRBV19; size: -; D: -; DNA: TGTGCCAGTAGTATTGAAGGGAACTATGGCTACACCTTC; CDR3: CASSIEGNYGYTF
J: TRBJ1-2; V: TRBV30; size: -; D: -; DNA: TGTGCCTGGAGCGGGAGAATTGGTAGTGGCTACACCTTC; CDR3: CAWSGRIGSGYTF
J: TRBJ2-2; V: TRBV7-9; size: -; D: -; DNA: TGTGCCAGCAGCTTAGGCCAGGGTCCGAATTCCGGGGAGCTGTTTTTT; CDR3: CASSLGQGPNSGELFF
J: TRBJ2-7; V: TRBV7-2; size: -; D: -; DNA: TGTGCCAGCAGCTTAGACTCGGTGGGCCTCTCCTACGAGCAGTACTTC; CDR3: CASSLDSVGLSYEQYF
J: TRBJ2-1; V: TRBV2; size: -; D: TRBD2; DNA: TGTGCCAGCAGGGGACTAGCGGGAGTTCCCAATGAGCAGTTCTTC; CDR3: CASRGLAGVPNEQFF
J: TRBJ1-1; V: TRBV4-2; size: -; D: -; DNA: TGTGCCAGCAGCCTAGAGGTCGGGACTCCGGGGACTGAAGCTTTCTTT; CDR3: CASSLEVGTPGTEAFF
J: TRBJ1-6; V: TRBV3-1/TRBV3-2; size: -; D: TRBD1; DNA: TGTGCCAGCAGCCAAATGACAGGGGGCCGGTCACCCCTCCACTTT; CDR3: CASSQMTGGRSPLHF
J: TRBJ2-7; V: TRBV27; size: -; D: TRBD2; DNA: TGTGCCAGCAGTTTATCGGGAGGGTACGAGCAGTACTTC; CDR3: CASSLSGGYEQYF
J: TRBJ1-3; V: TRBV28; size: -; D: TRBD1; DNA: TGTGCCAGCAGTATCGGGACAGGAAGGTTAGCTGGAAACACCATATATTTT; CDR3: CASSIGTGRLAGNTIYF